A single sample gave rise to the 24 T cell receptor beta chains below, sequenced in a study of post-analysis software for immune sequencing data. Study observations and caveats: Five TRBV segments were significantly more frequent in patients than in controls. TRBV5-6, TRBV5-1 and TRBV20-1 were among these segments.

The antigens of these receptors remain unknown. Built from TCR beta cDNA, the libraries had unique molecular identifiers in them. TCRdb itself ran the PCR reads through MiXCR, one entry per CDR3 protein. The sample has around 400,000 distinct CDR3 sequences, roughly 38% seen once; the top ten hold 6.5% to 8%. The specimen sequenced was blood. The receptors shown here come from a girl aged 2-10 years with multiple sclerosis.

Comments on this clonotype: A clone one base away is much larger, so this may be a read error. The rearrangement joins TRBV29-1 to TRBJ2-1; 10 positions match TRBD2. CDR3 size: 13 residues. In germline, CDR1 is SQVTM, CDR2 ANQGSEA. CDR3 residues: CSVASGGSNGQFF. The DNA for the CDR3 is TGCAGCGTTGCTAGCGGGGGAAGCAATGGGCAGTTCTTC.

The chain uses TRBV19 and TRBJ2-1; TRBD2 agrees at 8 bases. Germline loops: CDR1 LNHDA, CDR2 SQIVND (reference sequence). V lost 5 bases, J lost 6 bases, and 9 bases stayed unmatched. The CDR3 length is 15 residues. The CDR3 DNA reads TGTGCCAGTAGTTTGCGCCTAGCGGGCTTCAATGAGCAGTTCTTC. Translated, it gives CASSLRLAGFNEQFF.

This rearrangement joins TRBV24-1 to TRBJ2-5; a weak D match, TRBD2 (5 bases). CDR3 length: 17 residues. Between the trimmed V and J ends, which lost 1 base and 3 bases, there was a span of 17 bases. CDR1 is KGHDR and CDR2 is SFDVKD in the germline V gene. CDR3: CATSDFGTTGSEETQYF. The CDR3 DNA reads TGTGCCACCAGTGATTTTGGTACCACGGGGTCTGAAGAGACCCAGTACTTC.

The chain couples TRBV7-9 to TRBJ2-7, with D unresolved. The CDR3 contains 12 residues. The germline CDR1 and CDR2 sequences are SEHNR and FQNEAQ (reference sequence). Trimming took 2 bases from V and 6 from J, leaving 8 bases between them. The CDR3 DNA reads as TGTGCCAGCAGCTTAAAACAGCTCGAGCAGTACTTC. It specifies CASSLKQLEQYF.

The rearrangement links TRBV20-1 to TRBJ2-1; the match to TRBD2 covers 7 bases. Germline V gene data show CDR1 as DFQATT and CDR2 as SNEGSKA (reference sequence). V shed 3 bases, J shed 15 bases, and the junction held 14 bases outside the gene matches. The CDR3 covers 13 residues. The CDR3 DNA is TGCAGTGCTAGGCGAGTGGGGGGGGATCACGGGTTCTTC. Its translation: CSARRVGGDHGFF.

The CDR3 nucleotides are TGCGCCAGCAGCTTCCGGGGACAGGGGGACTACGAGCAGTACTTC. Amino acids: CASSFRGQGDYEQYF. The gene calls are TRBV5-1 and TRBJ2-7; TRBD1 aligns across 11 bases. This CDR3 is built from 15 residues. The junction had 4 bases not matched to a gene; V was cut back by 2 bases and J by 3 bases. Germline-derived CDR1 and CDR2 are SGHRS and YFSETQ.

The sample holds a few counts of this clonotype. The chain joins TRBV5-1 to TRBJ2-5, with 7 bases fitting TRBD1. Judging by the DNA end, TRBJ2-7 fits better; the J call may be wrong. Germline loops: CDR1 SGHRS, CDR2 YFSETQ. The CDR3 contains 14 residues. Written as DNA, the CDR3 is TGCGCCAGCAGCTTTAGGACAGGCCCCTACGAGCAGTACTTC. Protein: CASSFRTGPYEQYF.

A remark on this clonotype: At one end, the junction sequence differs from germline, possibly due to a read error. The V gene is TRBV7-9, the J gene TRBJ1-2; unclear D gene. CDR1 and CDR2 (germline): SEHNR, FQNEAQ (reference sequence). The CDR3 extends over 12 amino acids. The CDR3 here is CASSSPPYGCTF. In DNA form, the CDR3 reads TGTGCCAGCAGCTCCCCACCCTATGGCTGCACCTTC. The whole variable domain, filled in from reference TRBV7-9 and TRBJ1-2, reads DTGVSQNPRHKITKRGQNVTFRCDPISEHNRLYWYRQTLGQGPEFLTYFQNEAQLEKSRLLSDRFSAERPKGSFSTLEIQRTEQGDSAMYLCASSSPPYGCTFGSGTRLTVV.

The CDR3 sequence: CASSVGGSGTPNEQYF. The CDR3 DNA sequence: TGTGCCAGCAGCGTAGGCGGGAGCGGGACGCCAAATGAGCAGTACTTC. The V call is TRBV9, the J call TRBJ2-5; 7 bases are a match to TRBD2. Germline V lookup: CDR1 SGDLS, CDR2 YYNGEE. With 0 bases clipped from V and 11 bases from J, the junction kept 16 bases outside the gene matches. The CDR3 sequence is 16 residues long.

In this sample, this clonotype turned up a few times. The V gene is TRBV7-2, the J gene TRBJ2-1; 9 nucleotides agree with TRBD2. The trim removed 4 bases at V and 9 bases at J, leaving 10 bases unmatched. The CDR3 runs 15 residues. Germline CDR1 is SGHTA and CDR2 is FQGNSA. The CDR3 is CASSSFSGRRGEQFF. Written as DNA, the CDR3 is TGTGCCAGCAGCTCGTTTAGCGGGAGAAGGGGTGAGCAGTTCTTC.

This clonotype has a handful of counts. This chain links TRBV6-1 with TRBJ1-6; TRBD1 matches 7 bases. CDR3 size: 18 residues. Germline V gene data show CDR1 as MNHNS and CDR2 as SASEGT. Trimming cost V 6 bases and J 0 bases; bases outside gene matches: 11. DNA of the CDR3: TGTGCCAGCAGCTTGACAGGGACGAGGAGCTCCTATAATTCACCCCTCCACTTT. Translating it yields CASSLTGTRSSYNSPLHF.

V is TRBV12-3 or TRBV12-4 and J is TRBJ1-6; the D is unclear. The length of the CDR3 is 15 residues. V was trimmed by 2 bases and J by 10 bases, leaving 15 bases between them. CDR3 DNA sequence: TGTGCCAGCAGTTTAAGGTCGGGGATAGGATCACCCCTCCACTTT. Its protein product is CASSLRSGIGSPLHF.

This clonotype has only a few counts. CDR3 bases: TGTGCCAGCAGCCCCCGGACGGGGCAAGATACGCAGTATTTT. Translation: CASSPRTGQDTQYF. This chain connects TRBV7-9 to TRBJ2-3; D may be TRBD1 or TRBD2 (5 bases each). This CDR3 is built from 14 residues. The V and J ends lost 5 bases and 5 bases respectively, with 14 bases between them. Germline V CDR1 and CDR2: SEHNR, FQNEAQ (reference sequence).

The chain couples TRBV20-1 to TRBJ2-1, with D possibly TRBD2 on 5 matching bases. V was pared by 1 base and J by 4 bases, with 11 bases between. The germline gives CDR1 DFQATT, CDR2 SNEGSKA (reference sequence). CDR3 length: 14 amino acids. The CDR3 DNA follows: TGCAGTGCTAGAGGCCACGGGAAGTACAATGAGCAGTTCTTC. Translated, it gives CSARGHGKYNEQFF.

This sequence joins TRBV18 and TRBJ2-7; 10 bases agree with TRBD1. CDR3 length: 15 residues. Germline loops: CDR1 KGHSH, CDR2 LQKENI. V trimming: 3 bases; J trimming: 0 bases; junction bases outside the gene matches: 2. DNA for the CDR3: TGTGCCAGCTCACCCGGGACAGGGGACTCCTACGAGCAGTACTTC. This sequence encodes CASSPGTGDSYEQYF.

The chain combines TRBV5-5 with TRBJ1-1; D unclear. Germline V gene data show CDR1 as SGHKS and CDR2 as YYEKEE (reference sequence). This CDR3 has 14 amino acids. Trimming removed 0 bases at V and 11 bases at J, with 17 bases between. The CDR3 bases are TGTGCCAGCAGCTTGGGTTGGAGAGTGGACGGGGCTTTCTTT. Protein product: CASSLGWRVDGAFF.

Only one count was recorded for this clonotype. The chain links TRBV10-3 to TRBJ2-1; 8 bases are a match to TRBD2. CDR3 length: 15 residues. Germline loops: CDR1 ENHRY, CDR2 SYGVKD. After removal of 5 bases from V and 3 bases from J, the junction contained 6 bases not matched to a gene. CDR3 in amino acids: CAISLSGGLYNEQFF. The CDR3 DNA sequence: TGTGCCATCAGTCTGAGCGGGGGCCTCTACAATGAGCAGTTCTTC.

This chain uses TRBV29-1 with TRBJ2-7, with D possibly TRBD1 on 6 matching bases. Trimming took off 7 bases at V and 5 bases at J, with 12 bases between the two ends. Germline V CDR1 and CDR2: SQVTM, ANQGSEA. The CDR3 has 11 amino acids. The CDR3 region is CSGRGGNEQYF. CDR3 sequence (DNA): TGCAGCGGCAGGGGTGGTAACGAGCAGTACTTC.

Notes on this clonotype: Its ends do not fully match the called genes, so a read error is possible. This rearrangement joins TRBV29-1 to TRBJ2-6; D tentatively reads TRBD1 or TRBD2 (5 bases each). The V gene's germline CDR1 is SQVTM and CDR2 ANQGSEA. This CDR3 comprises 17 residues. In DNA, the CDR3 is TGCAGCGTCCCAAATAGGGACCCCCCGTCTGGGGCCGACGTCCTGACTTTC. Residues: CSVPNRDPPSGADVLTF. The full variable domain, its missing parts supplied by reference TRBV29-1 and TRBJ2-6, is SAVISQKPSRDICQRGTSLTIQCQVDSQVTMMFWYRQQPGQSLTLIATANQGSEATYESGFVIDKFPISRPNLTFSTLTVSNMSPEDSSIYLCSVPNRDPPSGADVLTFGAGSRLTVL.

This clonotype was counted a few times. CDR3 in amino acids: CASSEGENQPQHF. In nucleotides, the CDR3 is TGTGCCAGCAGCGAAGGGGAGAATCAGCCCCAGCATTTT. The chain links TRBV9 to TRBJ1-5; a weak D match, TRBD1 (5 bases). The length of the CDR3 is 13 residues. Trimming left V 3 bases short and J 4 bases short, with 8 bases between. Germline V gives CDR1 SGDLS, CDR2 YYNGEE.

This chain uses TRBV25-1 with TRBJ2-7; 9 nucleotides match TRBD2. The germline CDR1 and CDR2 sequences are MGHDK and SYGVNS. After removal of 6 bases from V and 2 bases from J, the junction contained 11 bases not matched to a gene. The CDR3 is 16 residues long. The CDR3 DNA reads as TGTGCCAGCAGGAGGACTAGCGAAAACAAACCCTACGAGCAGTACTTC. Residues: CASRRTSENKPYEQYF.

The genes are TRBV4-1 and TRBJ1-5; D unresolved. The CDR3 has 14 amino acids. The V end lost 3 bases, the J end lost 0 bases, and 6 bases lay between the germline ends. CDR1 and CDR2 from the germline V gene are MGHRA and YSYEKL. CDR3 protein: CASSHPISNQPQHF. CDR3 DNA: TGCGCCAGCAGCCATCCAATTAGCAATCAGCCCCAGCATTTT.

This clonotype occurred a few times. V usage is TRBV5-6 and J usage is TRBJ2-4, with unresolved D. Judging by the DNA end, TRBJ2-7 fits better; the J call may be wrong. The CDR3 totals 14 residues. CDR1 and CDR2 from the germline V gene are SGHDT and YYEEEE. The CDR3 coding sequence is TGTGCCAGCAGCTTGGTTGGCAGTCCCTACGAGCAGTACTTC. Its protein is CASSLVGSPYEQYF.

This sequence joins TRBV9 and TRBJ1-1; the D gene is possibly TRBD1 (5 bases). Trimming removed 0 bases from V and 3 bases from J, with 12 bases in between. The germline CDR1 and CDR2 sequences are SGDLS and YYNGEE. The CDR3 consists of 15 residues. The CDR3 nucleotides read TGTGCCAGCAGCGTAGAGGGAGAAGGGGACACTGAAGCTTTCTTT. Translating it yields CASSVEGEGDTEAFF.